This TCR beta chain was observed in a study of identical twins. General study points: Surplus twin overlap in beta out-of-frame sequences was less pronounced.

TCRdb redid the calling of the 5' RACE reads with MiXCR, one entry per CDR3 protein. The table includes 250,000 or so distinct CDR3 sequences, 6.5% to 9% detected once. The CDR3 loop spans 19 amino acids. The ends lost 3 bases at V and 1 base at J; junction bases unmatched: 14. Germline CDR1 SGDLS, CDR2 YYNGEE. This clonotype was found many times. Its antigen is currently unknown. These data were likewise used in another study, on yellow fever vaccine responses in identical twins.

The sequenced material came from CD8+ T cells sorted from blood. The clonotype was recovered from a woman under 30 in good health. The chain recombines TRBV9 with TRBJ2-2; 8 bases agree with TRBD2. The CDR3 nucleotides are TGTGCCAGCAGCGCTCCGGGACTAGGGACGCCATTGAACACCGGGGAGCTGTTTTTT. This translates into CASSAPGLGTPLNTGELFF.